The clone carrying this T cell receptor (beta chain) was picked up one time. The sample is drawn from a study of blood T cell repertoires in COVID-19. The method was immunoSEQ multiplex PCR; TCRdb's version includes in-frame clones alone and lacks a portion of them. The sample has almost 350,000 clones; about nine tenths are singletons. This CDR3 comprises 13 residues. Trimming left V 6 bases short and J 3 bases short, with 9 bases between. V gene TRBV12-3 or TRBV12-4 combines with J gene TRBJ1-5, with D unresolved. The source is a woman in her fifties or sixties with COVID-19, enrolled during active disease. The sample consisted of peripheral blood. The CDR3 DNA reads as TGTGCCAGCAGCCGCCAGGTCAATCAGCCCCAGCATTTT. Protein product: CASSRQVNQPQHF.